This T cell receptor (beta chain) was found in a study of blood T cell repertoires in COVID-19. The assay was immunoSEQ multiplex PCR, and TCRdb's table has in-frame clones only and misses some. The table lists approximately 68,000 clones, 75% to 85% of them singletons. Germline V lookup: CDR1 SGHRS, CDR2 YFSETQ. The CDR3 sequence is 16 residues long. After removal of 3 bases from V and 7 bases from J, the junction contained 14 bases not matched to a gene. The rearrangement uses TRBV5-1 and TRBJ1-2; 8 nucleotides agree with TRBD1. Material: peripheral blood. This clonotype was sampled from a woman aged 55-69 years with acute or convalescent COVID-19. This chain's CDR3 is CASSWGDVGQGGGYTF. As DNA, the CDR3 is TGCGCCAGCAGCTGGGGGGATGTAGGACAGGGAGGTGGCTACACCTTC.